The T cell receptor (beta chain) under discussion was sequenced for a study of blood T cell repertoires in COVID-19. Study at large: Samples taken during acute and convalescent COVID-19 were collected in the United States, Italy and Spain. T cells, B-cell-depleted T cells, or PBMCs provided the cDNA or gDNA that served as material.

CDR1 and CDR2 (germline): LGHNA, YSLEER. V dropped 2 bases and J dropped 1 base, with 9 bases sitting between them. This CDR3 has 14 residues. Authors' analysis steps: Estimation of nucleated cell counts was performed using reference gene primer amplification. Generated by immunoSEQ multiplex PCR, the TCRdb table keeps only in-frame clones and is missing some. The D gene and trimming were derived from the DNA, and the V and J assignments and clone size from that table. Altogether 90,000 to 110,000 clones are present, around 76% being singletons, with the ten largest covering approximately 19%. The sequenced sample consisted of peripheral blood. This TCR was recovered from a woman in her sixties or seventies with acute or convalescent COVID-19. V and J are TRBV4-3 and TRBJ2-7; D perhaps matches TRBD1 (5 bases). The CDR3 nucleotides read TGCGCCAGCAGCCAATACCAGGGTTCCTACGAGCAGTACTTC. This codes for CASSQYQGSYEQYF.